This T cell receptor beta chain derives from a study of T cell responses to AZD1222 COVID-19 vaccine. Study-level points and caveats: Repertoires were collected only later (after the peak T cell response had occurred). Close to half of all spike-specific TCRs reportedly target regions of the variants that are unmutated.

Here immunoSEQ multiplex PCR was the method, and the copy in TCRdb shows in-frame clones only, minus some. The sample yields 180,000 or so clones, 90% to 95% seen once. This clone was counted a few times. Its antigen is still unknown. The V segment lost 0 bases and the J segment 3 bases; nucleotides outside the gene matches: 4. This CDR3 region has 16 residues. CDR1 SGHNT and CDR2 YENEEA come from the germline V gene. Sequenced material: peripheral blood, taken 28 days after the second AZD1222 dose. The chain has TRBV11-3 and TRBJ2-1; 8 bases align to TRBD2. This TCR derives from an adult who received the AZD1222 COVID-19 vaccine. The CDR3 region is CASSLDLTSGYNEQFF. CDR3 DNA: TGTGCCAGCAGCTTAGATCTCACTAGCGGCTACAATGAGCAGTTCTTC.